The 18 T cell receptor beta chains in this list originate from one sample, sequenced in a study of cytomegalovirus exposure and HLA in healthy donors. The PCR contained 60 Vbeta and 13 Jbeta primers. Sequencing used immunoSEQ multiplex PCR; TCRdb keeps in-frame clones, though not all of them. The data hold approximately 110,000 clones, with about 16% observed a single time. Material: PBMCs. These TCRs come from a woman between 18 and 30 years old in good health and CMV-seronegative.

This clone was picked up a small number of times. The rearrangement uses TRBV13 and TRBJ1-1; D unclear. Germline V lookup: CDR1 PRHDT, CDR2 FYEKMQ (reference sequence). This CDR3 is 13 amino acids long. V lost 2 bases and J 1 base, leaving 5 bases between the germline ends. The CDR3: CASSLQRNTEAFF. The CDR3 nucleotides read TGTGCCAGCAGCTTACAGCGGAACACTGAAGCTTTCTTT.

The table lists this clone with a few counts. The chain recombines TRBV5-1 with TRBJ2-7; the match to TRBD1 covers 7 bases. This CDR3 is built from 14 residues. CDR1 and CDR2 (germline): SGHRS, YFSETQ. The J segment lost 2 bases and the V segment lost 2 bases, leaving 4 bases of the junction unmatched. In nucleotides, the CDR3 is TGCGCCAGCAGCTTACAGGGGCCCGCCTACGAGCAGTACTTC. This encodes CASSLQGPAYEQYF.

CDR3 sequence: CATSRPVRAPGDQETQYF. The CDR3 nucleotides read TGTGCCACCAGCAGGCCCGTTAGGGCCCCGGGGGACCAAGAGACCCAGTACTTC. J is TRBJ2-5 and V is TRBV15; D possibly corresponds to TRBD2 (6 bases). This CDR3 is 18 amino acids long. CDR1 is LNHNV and CDR2 is YYDKDF in the germline V gene (reference sequence). Trimming removed 3 bases at V and 0 bases at J, with 20 bases between. Complete variable domain (other parts from reference TRBV15 and TRBJ2-5): DAMVIQNPRYQVTQFGKPVTLSCSQTLNHNVMYWYQQKSSQAPKLLFHYYDKDFNNEADTPDNFQSRRPNTSFCFLDIRSPGLGDTAMYLCATSRPVRAPGDQETQYFGPGTRLLVL.

The V call is TRBV10-3, the J call TRBJ2-5; D perhaps matches TRBD2 (5 bases). V was trimmed by 7 bases and J by 5 bases, leaving 17 bases between them. CDR3 length: 14 residues. Germline lookup yields CDR1 ENHRY and CDR2 SYGVKD. In nucleotides, the CDR3 is TGTGCCATCACCCCGACTCCTGGGAGTGAGACCCAGTACTTC. Residues: CAITPTPGSETQYF.

This clone has more than one count but fewer than ten. This chain connects TRBV7-8 to TRBJ2-5; D possibly corresponds to TRBD1 (6 bases). Germline V lookup: CDR1 SGHVS, CDR2 FQNEAQ. This CDR3 contains 15 residues. V gave up 0 bases and J gave up 4 bases, with 12 bases separating them. CDR3 coding DNA: TGTGCCAGCAGCTTAGCGGGGCAGGGGCGAGAGACCCAGTACTTC. Residues: CASSLAGQGRETQYF.

V is TRBV19 and J is TRBJ2-7; tentatively, D is TRBD1 (6 bases). Germline V lookup: CDR1 LNHDA, CDR2 SQIVND (reference sequence). Deletions cut 5 bases from V and 2 bases from J, with 10 bases between. This CDR3 region has 13 residues. CDR3 in DNA: TGTGCCAGTAGTCTCGGACAGACCTACGAGCAGTACTTC. Its translation: CASSLGQTYEQYF.

The chain carries TRBV25-1 and TRBJ2-5; 7 bases are a match to TRBD2. CDR1 is MGHDK and CDR2 is SYGVNS in the germline V gene. The CDR3 covers 16 residues. The ends lost 0 bases at V and 4 bases at J; junction bases unmatched: 8. CDR3 in amino acids: CASSEYSGGTTETQYF. CDR3 sequence (DNA): TGTGCCAGCAGTGAATACTCCGGGGGGACCACAGAGACCCAGTACTTC. The whole variable domain, filled in from reference TRBV25-1 and TRBJ2-5, reads EADIYQTPRYLVIGTGKKITLECSQTMGHDKMYWYQQDPGMELHLIHYSYGVNSTEKGDLSSESTVSRIRTEHFPLTLESARPSHTSQYLCASSEYSGGTTETQYFGPGTRLLVL.

The chain has TRBV15 and TRBJ2-7, with D possibly TRBD1 on 5 matching bases. The CDR3 is made up of 16 amino acids. Germline V lookup: CDR1 LNHNV, CDR2 YYDKDF (reference sequence). Trimming removed 4 bases from V and 4 bases from J, with 20 bases in between. The CDR3 nucleotides are TGTGCCACCAGCACCCACCGCAGGGCCACCTTTTACGAGCAGTACTTC. Translated, it gives CATSTHRRATFYEQYF.

This clone has just a few counts. This chain joins TRBV6-4 and TRBJ2-1, with 9 bases fitting TRBD2. CDR1 and CDR2 from the germline V gene are MRHNA and SNTAGT. The V segment lost 6 bases and the J segment 3 bases; nucleotides outside the gene matches: 3. CDR3 size: 14 residues. CDR3 region: CASSASGDYNEQFF. The CDR3 region has the DNA TGTGCCAGCAGCGCTAGCGGGGACTACAATGAGCAGTTCTTC.

This clone was recorded a few times. The V and J genes are TRBV7-8 and TRBJ1-2, with D maybe TRBD1 (6 bases). The CDR3 contains 14 residues. With 6 bases removed from V and 4 bases from J, the gap between germline ends came to 15 bases. Germline V gives CDR1 SGHVS, CDR2 FQNEAQ. The CDR3 DNA is TGTGCCAGCAGTGGGGAGGGGGTCCGCTATGGCTACACCTTC. It codes for CASSGEGVRYGYTF.

This sequence joins TRBV9 and TRBJ1-1; the D is unclear. The length of the CDR3 is 15 residues. Trimming removed 0 bases from V and 0 bases from J, with 9 bases in between. Germline V gene lookup returns CDR1 SGDLS and CDR2 YYNGEE. The CDR3 region has the DNA TGTGCCAGCAGCGTAGGCCCGGGGATGAACACTGAAGCTTTCTTT. This sequence encodes CASSVGPGMNTEAFF.

This clone was seen a few times. The chain couples TRBV2 to TRBJ2-7; D is perhaps TRBD2 (5 bases). V gave up 7 bases and J gave up 3 bases, with 16 bases separating them. The length of the CDR3 is 14 residues. Germline CDR1 SNHLY, CDR2 FYNNEI. This CDR3 is CASMVGYGGYEQYF. CDR3 DNA sequence: TGTGCCAGCATGGTGGGCTACGGAGGCTACGAGCAGTACTTC.

The chain recombines TRBV19 with TRBJ2-7; a possible D gene is TRBD1 (6 bases). Germline V lookup: CDR1 LNHDA, CDR2 SQIVND (reference sequence). There are 14 residues in the CDR3. V lost 6 bases, J lost 3 bases, and 15 bases lay in between. CDR3 amino acids: CASSRHRENYEQYF. As DNA, the CDR3 is TGTGCCAGTAGCCGACACAGGGAAAACTACGAGCAGTACTTC.

This clone was detected only a few times. This sequence joins TRBV27 and TRBJ2-1; 8 bases match TRBD1. This CDR3 is 13 amino acids long. V was pared by 0 bases and J by 13 bases, with 5 bases of the junction left unmatched. Germline V gene data show CDR1 as MNHEY and CDR2 as SMNVEV (reference sequence). CDR3 sequence reads: CASSLSRTGSQFF. Here the CDR3 DNA reads TGTGCCAGCAGTTTATCCCGGACAGGGTCCCAGTTCTTC.

This clone appeared a few times. The chain carries TRBV7-3 and TRBJ2-1; perhaps TRBD2 as D (6 bases). Per the germline V gene, CDR1 is SGHTA and CDR2 is FQGTGA. V was pared by 6 bases and J by 0 bases, with 18 bases between. This CDR3 region has 17 residues. CDR3 sequence reads: CASSPRDSTSSYNEQFF. Written as DNA, the CDR3 is TGTGCCAGCAGTCCTAGGGACTCCACGAGCTCCTACAATGAGCAGTTCTTC.

In this sample, this clone turned up a few times. V and J are TRBV6-5 and TRBJ1-2, with a possible D match to TRBD1 (6 bases). Germline V gives CDR1 MNHEY, CDR2 SVGAGI. This CDR3 comprises 13 residues. V was clipped by 4 bases and J by 4 bases, with 10 bases between them. CDR3 region: CASSSGAGYGYTF. Written as DNA, the CDR3 is TGTGCCAGCAGTTCAGGGGCGGGCTATGGCTACACCTTC.

Only a few counts were recorded for this clone. V gene TRBV28 combines with J gene TRBJ1-5; TRBD1 matches at 8 bases. The CDR3 has 17 residues. Germline-derived CDR1 and CDR2 are MDHEN and SYDVKM. J gave up 4 bases and V 2 bases, and 10 bases lay outside the gene matches. The CDR3 coding sequence is TGTGCCAGCAGTTTACCGACCATTGGACAGGGTAATCAGCCCCAGCATTTT. This sequence encodes CASSLPTIGQGNQPQHF.

The chain combines TRBV18 with TRBJ1-1; tentatively, D is TRBD1 (6 bases). The V gene lost 2 bases and the J gene lost 0 bases, with 13 bases spanning the gap. CDR3 length equals 16 residues. The V gene's germline CDR1 is KGHSH and CDR2 LQKENI. The CDR3 sequence: CASSPTQGLMNTEAFF. The CDR3 region has the DNA TGTGCCAGCTCACCAACCCAGGGGCTAATGAACACTGAAGCTTTCTTT.